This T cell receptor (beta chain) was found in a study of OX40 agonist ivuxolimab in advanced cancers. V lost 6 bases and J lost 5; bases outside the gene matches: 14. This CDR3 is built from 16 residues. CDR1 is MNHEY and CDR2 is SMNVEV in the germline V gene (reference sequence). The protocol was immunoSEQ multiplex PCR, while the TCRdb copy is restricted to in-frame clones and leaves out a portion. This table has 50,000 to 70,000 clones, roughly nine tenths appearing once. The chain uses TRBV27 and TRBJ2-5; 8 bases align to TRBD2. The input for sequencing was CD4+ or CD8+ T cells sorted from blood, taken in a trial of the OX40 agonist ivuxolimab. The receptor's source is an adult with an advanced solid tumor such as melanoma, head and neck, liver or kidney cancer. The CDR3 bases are TGTGCCAGCAGCCCCTATTTAGCGGGAAACAGTGAGACCCAGTACTTC. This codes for CASSPYLAGNSETQYF.